This T cell receptor beta chain was captured in a study of blood T cell repertoires in COVID-19. This table comes from immunoSEQ multiplex PCR, and its TCRdb copy is limited to in-frame clones, with some not included. The sample has about 20,000 clones; around 90% are singletons. V gave up 2 bases and J gave up 9 bases, with 11 bases separating them. The CDR3 consists of 14 residues. The germline gives CDR1 SGHDN, CDR2 FVKESK. The rearrangement joins TRBV14 to TRBJ1-6; D call uncertain. Sequenced: peripheral blood. This clonotype originated in a man between 70 and 80 years old with active COVID-19. CDR3 amino acids: CASSQWSGVSPLHF. CDR3 sequence (DNA): TGTGCCAGCAGCCAATGGTCGGGAGTTTCACCCCTCCACTTT.